This T cell receptor (beta chain) was sequenced in a study of T cell responses to AZD1222 COVID-19 vaccine (dated by TCRdb to 2020 to 2023). With regard to the full study: AZD1222 recipients whose second dose came at about 4 weeks and those whose second dose came at about 12 weeks were combined into one group, since spike-specific TCR depth and breadth did not differ between the two schedules. TCR sequencing was performed for roughly 250 trial participants, of whom about 200 were given two doses of AZD1222 and around 25 were given two doses of MenACWY control vaccine. Enrollment into the trials was organized by age into subgroups of 18-55, 56-69 and 70-plus years, and those subgroups contained roughly 150, 30 and 60 TCR-sequenced participants, respectively. General study outcomes and caveats: Conclusions about previously exposed vaccinees are limited, since just 5 or 6 AZD1222 recipients were seropositive for SARS-CoV-2 at baseline. Participants were mostly white British, with more females than males. The authors suggested clonal diversity may have been underestimated. The 56-69-year group was small, and its depth increase did not reach significance, likely because of low power. Vaccine-associated CD4 TCRs spanned the whole spike protein, with dominant responses in regions 160-218 and 743-854. Because no samples from the day 14 peak response were available, repertoires could be characterized only after the peak T cell response. Nearly half of unique spike-specific TCRs reportedly recognized epitopes outside regions mutated in the B.1.351 and B.1.1.7 variants. After two AZD1222 doses, both the breadth and the depth of spike-specific TCRs were significantly higher than at day 0 and than in MenACWY recipients.

Including cysteine and phenylalanine, the CDR3 has 12 amino acids. CDR3 DNA is the only sequence kept; it has 36 bases, read in frame from the first base. For CDR1 and CDR2, the germline V gene lists SQVTM and ANQGSEA. V is shortened by 7 bases, J by 6 bases, and the region joining them spans 15 bases. The CDR3 regions of human TCRbeta chains were analyzed by immunosequencing. The authors' pipeline ran thus. TCRs in the repertoires were matched against a reference library of SARS-CoV-2-specific TCRs that had been generated with the MIRA antigen-specificity platform. Breadth was defined as the fraction of unique TCRs that were SARS-CoV-2-associated, and depth was defined as the fraction of total T cells that were SARS-CoV-2-associated. Using the MIRA data, each spike-specific TCR was assigned both to the spike region to which the TCR was reactive and to a CD4 or CD8 class. Log10-transformed breadth and depth values were compared by one-way ANOVA with Sidak's multiple comparisons tests. Entries here come from immuneACCESS through TCRdb and include only in-frame sequences with V and J called. Some clones fail to appear in such tables; in the studies checked, an unresolved V gene covers under half of the shortfall, and the cause of the remainder is unknown. The V and J calls and the clone size are those of that table, but D and trimming were determined from the DNA. The sample has roughly 100,000 clones on record, over 80% of them singletons. The ten largest make up 4.5% to 6% of the sample.

As to this clone: Its specific antigen is unknown. The sample holds no much larger clone one base away, and base qualities are not on file.

The time point label for this specimen denotes: baseline before first vaccination. Vaccinee samples came from UK trials COV001 and COV002, including a single-blind randomized controlled phase 2/3 trial of AZD1222 (ChAdOx1 nCoV-19) in healthy adults. For TCRbeta chain sequencing, PBMC samples from trial participants were taken at day 0 and at day 28 after the second dose. This clonotype was sampled from an adult in good health. The rearranged chain carries TRBV29-1 and TRBJ1-1; matching of 5 bases hints at TRBD1 as the D gene. The starting material was peripheral blood, obtained on day 0 of AZD1222 vaccination. The DNA is TGCAGCGCGGGGCTCTCGGACGCTGAAGCTTTCTTT. Translated, this gives CSAGLSDAEAFF. Reference TRBV29-1 and TRBJ1-1 genes cover what lies past the CDR3, so the full variable domain is SAVISQKPSRDICQRGTSLTIQCQVDSQVTMMFWYRQQPGQSLTLIATANQGSEATYESGFVIDKFPISRPNLTFSTLTVSNMSPEDSSIYLCSAGLSDAEAFFGQGTRLTVV.